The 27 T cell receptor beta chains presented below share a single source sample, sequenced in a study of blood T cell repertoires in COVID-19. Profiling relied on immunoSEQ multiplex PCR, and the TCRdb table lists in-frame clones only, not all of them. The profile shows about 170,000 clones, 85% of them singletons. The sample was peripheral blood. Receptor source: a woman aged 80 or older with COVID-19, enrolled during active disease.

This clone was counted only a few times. Written as DNA, the CDR3 is TGTGCCAGCAGCCTTGGGACACTGAACACTGAAGCTTTCTTT. Translated, it gives CASSLGTLNTEAFF. The V and J genes are TRBV7-9 and TRBJ1-1; D is perhaps TRBD1 (6 bases). The length of the CDR3 is 14 residues. Germline V gives CDR1 SEHNR, CDR2 FQNEAQ (reference sequence). V lost 5 bases and J lost 0, with 10 bases in between.

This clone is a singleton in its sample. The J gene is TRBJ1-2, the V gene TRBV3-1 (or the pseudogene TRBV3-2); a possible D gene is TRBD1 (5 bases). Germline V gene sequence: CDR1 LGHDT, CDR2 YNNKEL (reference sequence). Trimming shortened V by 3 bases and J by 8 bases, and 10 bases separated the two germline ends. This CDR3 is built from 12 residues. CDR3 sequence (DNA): TGTGCCAGCAGCCAGCCACCAGGGGGCTACACCTTC. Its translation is CASSQPPGGYTF.

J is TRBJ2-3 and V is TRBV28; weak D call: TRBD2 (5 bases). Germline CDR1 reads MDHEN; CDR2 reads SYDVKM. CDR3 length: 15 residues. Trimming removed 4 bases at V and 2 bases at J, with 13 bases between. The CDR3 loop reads CASSSGGGDTDTQYF. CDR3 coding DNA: TGTGCCAGCAGTTCCGGAGGAGGCGACACAGATACGCAGTATTTT.

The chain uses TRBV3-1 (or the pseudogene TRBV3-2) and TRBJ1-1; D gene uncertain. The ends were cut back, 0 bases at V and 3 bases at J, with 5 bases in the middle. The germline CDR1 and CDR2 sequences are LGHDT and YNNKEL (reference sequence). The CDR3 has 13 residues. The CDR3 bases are TGTGCCAGCAGCCAAGATCTCGACACTGAAGCTTTCTTT. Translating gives CASSQDLDTEAFF.

The CDR3 DNA is TGTGCCAGCACCCAAGGGGCCTACTATGGCTACACCTTC. It yields the protein CASTQGAYYGYTF. The chain has TRBV6-5 and TRBJ1-2, with TRBD1 as a possible D gene (5 bases). This CDR3 spans 13 amino acids. CDR1 and CDR2 (germline): MNHEY, SVGAGI. V lost 7 bases and J 3 bases, leaving 12 bases between the germline ends.

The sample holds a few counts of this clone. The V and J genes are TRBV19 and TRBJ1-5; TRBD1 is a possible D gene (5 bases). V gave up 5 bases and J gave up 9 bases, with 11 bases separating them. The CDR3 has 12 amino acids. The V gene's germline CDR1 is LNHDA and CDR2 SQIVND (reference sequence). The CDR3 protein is CASSPRGSPQHF. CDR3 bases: TGTGCCAGTAGTCCCCGGGGGTCGCCCCAGCATTTT.

In DNA, the CDR3 is TGTGCCATCAGCCAACAGGGAAGTAGCAATCAGCCCCAGCATTTT. Translated, it gives CAISQQGSSNQPQHF. V and J are TRBV10-3 and TRBJ1-5; weak D call: TRBD1 (6 bases). The V gene lost 6 bases and the J gene lost 0 bases, with 12 bases spanning the gap. Germline values: CDR1 ENHRY, CDR2 SYGVKD. The CDR3 spans 15 residues.

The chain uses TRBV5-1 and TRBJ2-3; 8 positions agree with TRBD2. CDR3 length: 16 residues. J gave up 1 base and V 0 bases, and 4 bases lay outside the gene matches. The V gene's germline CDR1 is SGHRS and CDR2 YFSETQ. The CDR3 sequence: CASSLDGGAGTDTQYF. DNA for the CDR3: TGCGCCAGCAGCTTGGACGGGGGGGCCGGCACAGATACGCAGTATTTT.

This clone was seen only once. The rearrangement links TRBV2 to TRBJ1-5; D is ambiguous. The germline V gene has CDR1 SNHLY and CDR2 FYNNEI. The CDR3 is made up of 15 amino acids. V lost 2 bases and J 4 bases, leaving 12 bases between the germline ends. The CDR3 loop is CASSERSGENQPQHF. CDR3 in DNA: TGTGCCAGCAGTGAACGGTCGGGTGAGAATCAGCCCCAGCATTTT.

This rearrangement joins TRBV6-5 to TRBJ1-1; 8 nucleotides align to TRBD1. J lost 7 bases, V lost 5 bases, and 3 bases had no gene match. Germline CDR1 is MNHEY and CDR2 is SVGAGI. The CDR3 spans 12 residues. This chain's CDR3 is CASSRTGLEAFF. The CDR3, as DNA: TGTGCCAGCAGTAGGACAGGGCTTGAAGCTTTCTTT.

The CDR3 here is CASRGVRFSPLHF. CDR3 nucleotides: TGTGCCAGCCGCGGTGTCCGCTTTTCACCCCTCCACTTT. The chain has TRBV28 and TRBJ1-6; D not resolved. The V end lost 8 bases, the J end lost 9 bases, and 14 bases lay between the germline ends. CDR3 size: 13 residues. CDR1 is MDHEN and CDR2 is SYDVKM in the germline V gene.

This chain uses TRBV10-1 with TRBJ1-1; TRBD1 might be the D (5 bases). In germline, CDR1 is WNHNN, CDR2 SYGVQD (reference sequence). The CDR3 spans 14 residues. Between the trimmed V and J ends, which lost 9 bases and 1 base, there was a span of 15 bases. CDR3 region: CARPELRGNTEAFF. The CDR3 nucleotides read TGCGCCAGACCCGAATTAAGGGGGAACACTGAAGCTTTCTTT.

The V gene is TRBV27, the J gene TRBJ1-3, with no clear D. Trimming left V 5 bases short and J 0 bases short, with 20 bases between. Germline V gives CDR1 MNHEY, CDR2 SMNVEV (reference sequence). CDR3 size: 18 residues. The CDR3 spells CASSPHTFGLFSGNTIYF. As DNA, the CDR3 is TGTGCCAGCAGTCCGCACACATTCGGACTGTTCTCTGGAAACACCATATATTTT.

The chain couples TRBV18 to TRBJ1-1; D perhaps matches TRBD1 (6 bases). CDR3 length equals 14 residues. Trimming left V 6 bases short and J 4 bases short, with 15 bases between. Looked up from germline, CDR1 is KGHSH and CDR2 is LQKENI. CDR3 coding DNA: TGTGCCAGCTCCCAGGGGATTGAGGGCACTGAAGCTTTCTTT. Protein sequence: CASSQGIEGTEAFF.

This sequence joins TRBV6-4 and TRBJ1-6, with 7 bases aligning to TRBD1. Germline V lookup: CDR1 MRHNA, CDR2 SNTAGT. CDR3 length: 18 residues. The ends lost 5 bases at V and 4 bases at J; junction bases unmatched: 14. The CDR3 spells CASSKPGQPEKYNSPLHF. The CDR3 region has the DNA TGTGCCAGCAGTAAGCCGGGACAGCCGGAAAAATATAATTCACCCCTCCACTTT.

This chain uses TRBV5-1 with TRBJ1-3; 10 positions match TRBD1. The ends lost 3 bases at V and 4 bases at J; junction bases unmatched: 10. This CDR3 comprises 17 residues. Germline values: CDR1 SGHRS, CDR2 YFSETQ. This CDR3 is CASSSNSGTGVGNTIYF. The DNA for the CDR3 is TGCGCCAGCAGCTCGAATTCCGGGACAGGGGTAGGAAACACCATATATTTT.

CDR3 bases: TGTGCCAGCAGCCAAGGGGACAGGGGGCGGAATGGCTACACCTTC. Translation: CASSQGDRGRNGYTF. This chain links TRBV4-2 with TRBJ1-2, with 12 positions matching TRBD1. The V gene end was trimmed by 1 base and the J gene end by 6 bases; junction bases not matched to a gene: 3. Germline-derived CDR1 and CDR2 are LGHNA and YNFKEQ. This CDR3 region has 15 residues.

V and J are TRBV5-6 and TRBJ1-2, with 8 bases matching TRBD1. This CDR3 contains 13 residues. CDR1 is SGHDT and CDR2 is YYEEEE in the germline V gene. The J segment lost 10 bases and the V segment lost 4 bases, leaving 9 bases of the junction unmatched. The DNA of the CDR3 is TGTGCCAGCAGCCCAGGGGGCTTGGAGGCCTACACCTTC. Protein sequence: CASSPGGLEAYTF.

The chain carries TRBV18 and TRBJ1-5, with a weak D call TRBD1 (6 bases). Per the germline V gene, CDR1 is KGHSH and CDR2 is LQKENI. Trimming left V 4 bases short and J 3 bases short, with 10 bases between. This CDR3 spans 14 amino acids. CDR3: CASSLTGFNQPQHF. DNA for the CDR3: TGTGCCAGCTCACTTACAGGGTTCAATCAGCCCCAGCATTTT.

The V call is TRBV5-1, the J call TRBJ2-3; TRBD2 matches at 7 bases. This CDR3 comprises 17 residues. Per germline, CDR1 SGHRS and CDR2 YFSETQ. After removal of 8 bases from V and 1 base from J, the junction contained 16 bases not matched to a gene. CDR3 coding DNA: TGCGCCAGTCTCCGGGACTACAATACCGCTCGCACAGATACGCAGTATTTT. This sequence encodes CASLRDYNTARTDTQYF. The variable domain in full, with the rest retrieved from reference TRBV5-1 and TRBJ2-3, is KAGVTQTPRYLIKTRGQQVTLSCSPISGHRSVSWYQQTPGQGLQFLFEYFSETQRNKGNFPGRFSGRQFSNSRSEMNVSTLELGDSALYLCASLRDYNTARTDTQYFGPGTRLTVL.

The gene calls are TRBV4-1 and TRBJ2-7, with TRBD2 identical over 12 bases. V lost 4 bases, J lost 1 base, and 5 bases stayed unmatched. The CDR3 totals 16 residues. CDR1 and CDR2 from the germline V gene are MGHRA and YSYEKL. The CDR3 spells CASSRLTSGGSYEQYF. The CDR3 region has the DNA TGCGCCAGCAGCCGCCTGACTAGCGGGGGTTCCTACGAGCAGTACTTC.

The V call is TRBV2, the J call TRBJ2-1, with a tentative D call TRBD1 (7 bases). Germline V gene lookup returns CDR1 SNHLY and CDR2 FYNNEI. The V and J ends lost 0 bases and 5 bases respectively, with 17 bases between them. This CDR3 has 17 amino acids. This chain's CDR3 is CASSEARGRGSDNEQFF. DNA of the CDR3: TGTGCCAGCAGTGAAGCGCGGGGCAGGGGGAGTGACAATGAGCAGTTCTTC.

The CDR3 DNA sequence: TGTGCCAGCAGTTTAAATTACGAGCAGTACTTC. It codes for CASSLNYEQYF. The rearrangement links TRBV6-5 to TRBJ2-7; D is unresolved. CDR1 MNHEY and CDR2 SVGAGI come from the germline V gene. This CDR3 has 11 residues. Trimming shortened V by 4 bases and J by 4 bases, and 5 bases separated the two germline ends.

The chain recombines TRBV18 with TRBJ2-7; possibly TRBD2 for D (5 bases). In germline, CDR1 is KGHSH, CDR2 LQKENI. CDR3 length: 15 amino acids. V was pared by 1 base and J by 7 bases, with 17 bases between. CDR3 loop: CASSPRRSEPGEQYF. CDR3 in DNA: TGTGCCAGCTCACCACGAAGGTCAGAACCGGGGGAGCAGTACTTC.

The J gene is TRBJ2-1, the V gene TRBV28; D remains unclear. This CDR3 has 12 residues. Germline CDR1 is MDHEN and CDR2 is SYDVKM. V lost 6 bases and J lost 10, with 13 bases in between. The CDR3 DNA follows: TGTGCCAGCAGCGGGTCTTATGGGGAGCAGTTCTTC. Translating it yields CASSGSYGEQFF.

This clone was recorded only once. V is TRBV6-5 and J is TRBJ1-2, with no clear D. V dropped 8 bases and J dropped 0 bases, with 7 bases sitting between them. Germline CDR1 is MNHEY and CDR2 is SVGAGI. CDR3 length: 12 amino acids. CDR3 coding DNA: TGTGCCAGCCACGCGGCTAACTATGGCTACACCTTC. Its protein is CASHAANYGYTF.

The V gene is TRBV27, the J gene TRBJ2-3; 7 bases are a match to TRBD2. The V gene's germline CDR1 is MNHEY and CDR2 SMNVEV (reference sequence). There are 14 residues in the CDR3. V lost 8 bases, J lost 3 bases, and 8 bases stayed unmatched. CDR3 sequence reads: CASREDTRTDTQYF. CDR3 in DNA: TGTGCCAGCCGGGAGGATACGAGGACAGATACGCAGTATTTT.